The clone carrying this T cell receptor (beta chain) was picked up one time. The data are from a study of blood T cell repertoires in COVID-19. Trimming took 5 bases from V and 0 from J; bases not matched to a gene: 4. CDR1 is SGHTA, CDR2 FQGTGA, per germline. The CDR3 spans 16 residues. Repertoires were generated with immunoSEQ multiplex PCR, while TCRdb's copy carries only in-frame clones and drops some. The sample contains approximately 120,000 clones, approximately 82% of which appear only once. The sequence was obtained from a man between 60 and 75 years old with acute or convalescent COVID-19. The material sequenced was peripheral blood. The rearrangement uses TRBV7-3 and TRBJ2-3; 11 nucleotides match TRBD2. The CDR3 region has the DNA TGTGCCAGCAGCATGGGACTAGCGGCTAGCACAGATACGCAGTATTTT. Translated: CASSMGLAASTDTQYF.